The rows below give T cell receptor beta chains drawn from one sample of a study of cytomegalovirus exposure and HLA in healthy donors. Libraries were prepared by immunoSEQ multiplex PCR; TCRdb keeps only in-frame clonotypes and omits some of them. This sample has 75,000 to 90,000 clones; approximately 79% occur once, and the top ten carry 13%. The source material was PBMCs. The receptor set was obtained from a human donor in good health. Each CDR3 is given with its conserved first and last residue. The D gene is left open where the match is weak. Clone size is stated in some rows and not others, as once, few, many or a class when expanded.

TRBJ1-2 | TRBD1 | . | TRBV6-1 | TGTGCCAGCAGCAAGGACAGGGTAGAGGATGGCTACACCTTC | CASSKDRVEDGYTF
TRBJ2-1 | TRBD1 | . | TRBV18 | TGTGCCAGCTCACCAGAGTCCGGGACAGGGGGCCTCAATGAGCAGTTCTTC | CASSPESGTGGLNEQFF
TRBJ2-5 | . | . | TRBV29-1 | TGCAGCGGATATACAGGGTACCAAGAGACCCAGTACTTC | CSGYTGYQETQYF
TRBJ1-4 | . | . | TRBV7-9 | TGTTCCAGCAGCTTAGTGGCTGAAAAACTGTTTTTT | CSSSLVAEKLFF
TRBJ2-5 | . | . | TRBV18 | TGTGCCAGCTCACTACGGGAGACCCAGTACTTC | CASSLRETQYF
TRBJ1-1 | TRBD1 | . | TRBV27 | TGTGCCAGCAGTCCTGGGGACAGAGTGAACACTGAAGCTTTCTTT | CASSPGDRVNTEAFF
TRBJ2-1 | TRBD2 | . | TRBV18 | TGTGCCAGCTCACCACCTCTTCTAGCGGGGGGTAAAAATGAGCAGTTCTTC | CASSPPLLAGGKNEQFF
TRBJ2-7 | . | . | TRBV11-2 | TGTGCCAGCAGCTTAGAGACAGGACTTTCCTACGAGCAGTACTTC | CASSLETGLSYEQYF
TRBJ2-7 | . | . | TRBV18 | TGTGCCAGCTCACCGACAACAGGGAGAGAGCAGTACTTC | CASSPTTGREQYF
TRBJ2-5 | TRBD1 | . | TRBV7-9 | TGTGCCAGCAGTCACTACTTTGGGCAGGGGGCCTCCTTGGAGACCCAGTACTTC | CASSHYFGQGASLETQYF
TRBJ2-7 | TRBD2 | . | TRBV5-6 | TGTGCCAGCAGCTTGGCCAAGTGGACTAGCGGGGGATTATACGAGCAGTACTTC | CASSLAKWTSGGLYEQYF
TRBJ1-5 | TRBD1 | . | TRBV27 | TGTGCCAGCAGTCGAGAGACAGGGGATCAGCCCCAGCATTTT | CASSRETGDQPQHF
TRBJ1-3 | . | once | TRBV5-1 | TGCGCCAGCAGCACAGGTCACAGGGTCGGAAACACCATATATTTT | CASSTGHRVGNTIYF
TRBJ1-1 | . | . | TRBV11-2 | TGTGCCAGCAGCTCTCGGGGGGTTACTGAAGCTTTCTTT | CASSSRGVTEAFF
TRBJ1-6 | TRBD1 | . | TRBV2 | TGTGCCAGCAATAGGGACAGCAATTCACCCCTCCACTTT | CASNRDSNSPLHF
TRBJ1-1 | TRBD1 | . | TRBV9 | TGTGCCAGCAGCACCCGGGACAGGAACACTGAAGCTTTCTTT | CASSTRDRNTEAFF
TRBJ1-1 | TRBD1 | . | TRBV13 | TGTGCCAGCAGCAAGGACAGGGGTCGCGTAGGGACTGAAGCTTTCTTT | CASSKDRGRVGTEAFF
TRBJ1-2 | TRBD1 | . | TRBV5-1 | TGCGCCAGCAGCATACCGGGACAGGGGGCGCGAGGCTACACCTTC | CASSIPGQGARGYTF
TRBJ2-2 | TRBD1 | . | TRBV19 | TGTGCCAGTATAGGGACAGGGAACGGCGGGGAGCTGTTTTTT | CASIGTGNGGELFF
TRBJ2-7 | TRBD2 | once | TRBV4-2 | TGTGCCAGCAGCCGGACTAGCGCGGACTACGAGCAGTACTTC | CASSRTSADYEQYF
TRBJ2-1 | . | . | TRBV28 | TGTGCCAGCAGTTTCGGGTCCAGGGATGAGCAGTTCTTC | CASSFGSRDEQFF
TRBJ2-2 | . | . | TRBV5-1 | TGCGCCAGCAGCCTTGGAAGACTCGAACATCACACCGGGGAGCTGTTTTTT | CASSLGRLEHHTGELFF
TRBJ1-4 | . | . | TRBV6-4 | TGTGCCAGCAGTGAAGGCAGGGGAGATGAAAAACTGTTTTTT | CASSEGRGDEKLFF
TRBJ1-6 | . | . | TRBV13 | TGTGCCAGCAGCATCCTCACAGGGTGGAATTCACCCCTCCACTTT | CASSILTGWNSPLHF
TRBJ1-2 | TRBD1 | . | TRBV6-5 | TGTGCCAGCAGTTACATACAGACAGGGAACTATGGCTACCCCTTC | CASSYIQTGNYGYPF
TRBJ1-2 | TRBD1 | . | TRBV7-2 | TGTGCCAGCAGCTTACTCTCAGGGGGAGATGGCTACACCTTC | CASSLLSGGDGYTF
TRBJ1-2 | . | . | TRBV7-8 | TGTGCCAGCAGCGAGGGACTTCTAGGAATTTATGGCTACACCTTC | CASSEGLLGIYGYTF
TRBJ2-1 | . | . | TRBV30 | TGTGCCTGGAGCCTTTGGAGGGACCCCTCCAATGAGCAGTTCTTC | CAWSLWRDPSNEQFF
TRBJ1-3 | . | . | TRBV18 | TGTGCCAGCTCACCGTCTCAGGGGACGAACACCATATATTTT | CASSPSQGTNTIYF
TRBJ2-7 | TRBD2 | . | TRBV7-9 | TGTGCCAGCAGCCTTAGCGGGGGCGAGCAGTACTTC | CASSLSGGEQYF
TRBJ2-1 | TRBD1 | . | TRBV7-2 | TGTGCCAGCAGCTTAGTCGGACAGGGGGGTAATGAGCAGTTCTTC | CASSLVGQGGNEQFF
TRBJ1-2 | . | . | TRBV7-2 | TGTGCCAGCAGCTTAGATCCAGGGGATGGCTACACCTTC | CASSLDPGDGYTF
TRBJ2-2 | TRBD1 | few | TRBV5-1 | TGCGCCAGCAGCTCTGGGACAGGGACTAACACCGGGGAGCTGTTTTTT | CASSSGTGTNTGELFF
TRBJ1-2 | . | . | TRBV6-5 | TGTGCCAGCAGTTACGGGGGGAATGGCTACACCTTC | CASSYGGNGYTF
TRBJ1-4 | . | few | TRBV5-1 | TGCGCCAGCAGCTTTGTATCGCAGGGATTTGAAAAACTGTTTTTT | CASSFVSQGFEKLFF
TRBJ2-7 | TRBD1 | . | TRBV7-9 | TGTGCCAGCAGCCCACCGGACAGGGACGAGCAGTACTTC | CASSPPDRDEQYF
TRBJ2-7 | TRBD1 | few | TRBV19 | TGTGCCAGTAGTCGAATGGACAGGGGGAGCTCCTACGAGCAGTACTTC | CASSRMDRGSSYEQYF
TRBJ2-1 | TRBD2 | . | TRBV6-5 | TGTGCCAGCAGACGGGGACTAGAGGCCTACAATGAGCAGTTCTTC | CASRRGLEAYNEQFF
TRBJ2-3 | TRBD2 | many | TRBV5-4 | TGTGCCAGCAGCATAATGCTAGCGGGGGGGATAGATACGCAGTATTTT | CASSIMLAGGIDTQYF
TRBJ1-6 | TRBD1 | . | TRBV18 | TGTGCCAGCTCACCGGGACAGGGATCTAATTCACCCCTCCACTTT | CASSPGQGSNSPLHF
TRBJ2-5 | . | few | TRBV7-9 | TGTGCCAGCACCGTTCTTGAAGAGACCCAGTACTTC | CASTVLEETQYF
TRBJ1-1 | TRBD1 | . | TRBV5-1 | TGCGCCAGCAGGGAGGGACAGGGGATAGGTGAAGCTTTCTTT | CASREGQGIGEAFF
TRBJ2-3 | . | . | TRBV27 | TGTGCCAGCACGAACAGCCCAGAAGACACAGATACGCAGTATTTT | CASTNSPEDTDTQYF
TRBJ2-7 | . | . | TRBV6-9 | TGTGCCAGCAGTTACCCCGACGAGCAGTACTTC | CASSYPDEQYF
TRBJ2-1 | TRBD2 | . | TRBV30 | TGTGCCTGGAGCCGCACGCGGCTAGCGGGGTCTGGGCAGTTCTTC | CAWSRTRLAGSGQFF
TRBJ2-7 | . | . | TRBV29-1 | TGCAGCGTTGTGGCGGAATCCTACGAGCGGTACTTC | CSVVAESYERYF
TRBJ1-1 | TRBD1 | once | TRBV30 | TGTGCCTCCAAGAACCGACAGGGGCGAAACACTGAAGCTTTCTTT | CASKNRQGRNTEAFF
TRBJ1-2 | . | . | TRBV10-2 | TGCGCCAGCAGTGACCGGGGGTACTATGGCTACACCTTC | CASSDRGYYGYTF
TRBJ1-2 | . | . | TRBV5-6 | TGTGCCAGCAGCCCGGGAGGGGTCTATGGCTACACCTTC | CASSPGGVYGYTF
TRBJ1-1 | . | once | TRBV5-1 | TGCGCCAGCAGCATTGGGAGGAACACTGAAGCTTTCTTT | CASSIGRNTEAFF
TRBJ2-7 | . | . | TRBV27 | TGTGCCAGCAGTTTATCGATAGGGGCTGACTACGAGCAGTACTTC | CASSLSIGADYEQYF
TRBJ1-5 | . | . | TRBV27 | TGTGCCAGCAGTCAGACAGTTAGCAATCAGCCCCAGCATTTT | CASSQTVSNQPQHF
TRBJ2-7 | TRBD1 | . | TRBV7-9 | TGTGCCAGCAGCTTAGCCCTCCGGGCAGGGGGATACAACGAGCAGTACTTC | CASSLALRAGGYNEQYF